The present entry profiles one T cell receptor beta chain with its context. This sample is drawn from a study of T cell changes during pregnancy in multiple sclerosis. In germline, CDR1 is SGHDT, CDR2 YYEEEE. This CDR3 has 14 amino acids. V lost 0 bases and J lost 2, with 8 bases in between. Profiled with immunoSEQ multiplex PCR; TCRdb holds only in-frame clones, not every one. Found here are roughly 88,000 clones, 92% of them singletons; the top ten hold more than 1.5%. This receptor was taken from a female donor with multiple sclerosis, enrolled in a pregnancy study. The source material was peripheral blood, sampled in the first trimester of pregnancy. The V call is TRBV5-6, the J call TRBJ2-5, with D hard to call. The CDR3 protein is CASSLELEQETQYF. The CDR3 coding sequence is TGTGCCAGCAGCTTGGAGTTGGAGCAAGAGACCCAGTACTTC.